The 2 T cell receptor beta chains below all came from one sample that was sequenced in a study of regulatory T cells in long-lasting Graves disease (dated by TCRdb to the early 2020s). The sample's time point label, decoded: newly diagnosed GD, antithyroid drugs for less than 3 months. RNA was extracted from PBMCs in TRIzol for both TCR sequencing and RNA sequencing. Receptor libraries were prepared by multiplex PCR. Sequencing was performed on an Illumina HiSeq 4000. TCR beta libraries were built with iRepertoire HTBI primers and Arm-PCR amplification of CDR3 regions. Starting from the raw public reads, TCRdb applied fastp trimming at Q25, assembled clones with MiXCR and retained in-frame beta chains. One record per CDR3 amino acid sequence lists the most common genes and DNA. For this sample there are 450,000 to 600,000 distinct CDR3 sequences; around 15% appear just once. The ten largest account for 10% to 15% of the sample.

This same sample was also part of a study on T cells in Graves' hyperthyroidism and ophthalmopathy.

Specimen: peripheral blood mononuclear cells (PBMCs), collected at new diagnosis, from a patient treated with antithyroid drugs. These receptors originate from a man in his forties with Graves disease. Donor details come from another sample of the same person, matched by shared clones.

This clonotype appeared a few times. The J gene is TRBJ1-5, the V gene TRBV12-3 or TRBV12-4, with D possibly matching TRBD1 (6 bases). V dropped 5 bases and J dropped 6 bases, with 8 bases sitting between them. The length of the CDR3 is 12 residues. This chain's CDR3 is CASSPDSQPQHF. DNA for the CDR3: TGTGCCAGCAGTCCGGACAGTCAGCCCCAGCATTTT.

The V call is TRBV27, the J call TRBJ2-1, with 7 bases lining up with TRBD2. V shed 5 bases and J 2 bases; nucleotides not matched to a gene: 9. Germline V gives CDR1 MNHEY, CDR2 SMNVEV (reference sequence). The CDR3 loop spans 16 amino acids. The CDR3 DNA reads as TGTGCCAGCAGTAGGGCTGAAGGACTAGCCTACAATGAGCAGTTCTTC. Translating gives CASSRAEGLAYNEQFF.